The next 21 T cell receptor beta chains were all read from a single sample in a study of shared clonotypes between healthy human individuals. Assay: immunoSEQ multiplex PCR; the TCRdb copy retains only in-frame clones and omits some. The repertoire holds some 700,000 clones, with 90% as singletons. The specimen sequenced was memory CD8+ T cells from PBMCs. Stated subset: CD45RO+ cells pooled with CCR7-negative TemRA cells. The receptors here all came from a man younger than 35 in good health. Some clones in this sample may be carry-over from other donors' samples.

The gene calls are TRBV9 and TRBJ1-2; 8 bases fit TRBD1. This CDR3 contains 15 residues. Trimming cost V 3 bases and J 4 bases; bases outside gene matches: 8. Germline CDR1 SGDLS, CDR2 YYNGEE. CDR3 residues: CASSAWDRSTYGYTF. The DNA for the CDR3 is TGTGCCAGCAGCGCCTGGGACAGGTCTACCTATGGCTACACCTTC.

J is TRBJ2-7 and V is TRBV28; 8 positions agree with TRBD2. V lost 6 bases, J lost 6 bases, and 16 bases stayed unmatched. The CDR3 length is 16 residues. Germline loops: CDR1 MDHEN, CDR2 SYDVKM. The CDR3 coding sequence is TGTGCCAGCAGCCAACGGGGGGGACTAAGAGTTGCCGAGCAGTACTTC. Translated, it gives CASSQRGGLRVAEQYF.

The V gene is TRBV13, the J gene TRBJ2-1; 8 bases are shared with TRBD2. Trimming took 5 bases from V and 14 from J; bases not matched to a gene: 11. Per the germline V gene, CDR1 is PRHDT and CDR2 is FYEKMQ (reference sequence). The CDR3 sequence is 13 residues long. The CDR3 nucleotides read TGTGCCAGCAGCCAACGTGGTGGGGGACTAGAGTTCTTC. Translation: CASSQRGGGLEFF. Complete variable domain (other parts from reference TRBV13 and TRBJ2-1): AAGVIQSPRHLIKEKRETATLKCYPIPRHDTVYWYQQGPGQDPQFLISFYEKMQSDKGSIPDRFSAQQFSDYHSELNMSSLELGDSALYFCASSQRGGGLEFFGPGTRLTVL.

V gene TRBV27 combines with J gene TRBJ1-4, with a tentative D call TRBD1 (5 bases). Germline CDR1 and CDR2: MNHEY and SMNVEV (reference sequence). This CDR3 region has 15 residues. V dropped 2 bases and J dropped 8 bases, with 15 bases sitting between them. Written as DNA, the CDR3 is TGTGCCAGCAGTTTAGGGTGGGGGTTTAAGGAAAAACTGTTTTTT. It translates to CASSLGWGFKEKLFF.

The chain carries TRBV7-9 and TRBJ1-2, with 7 bases fitting TRBD1. Germline V lookup: CDR1 SEHNR, CDR2 FQNEAQ (reference sequence). The CDR3 loop spans 15 amino acids. V was clipped by 3 bases and J by 6 bases; unmatched bases: 10. CDR3 loop: CASSFTGARGDGYTF. CDR3 coding DNA: TGTGCCAGCAGCTTCACAGGGGCGCGAGGGGATGGCTACACCTTC.

V usage is TRBV27 and J usage is TRBJ1-1; D ambiguous. CDR1 MNHEY and CDR2 SMNVEV come from the germline V gene (reference sequence). V lost 11 bases and J 4 bases, leaving 14 bases between the germline ends. This CDR3 has 12 amino acids. Here the CDR3 DNA reads TGTGCCTCCCAAACCGGCGGCACTGAAGCTTTCTTT. Its translation is CASQTGGTEAFF.

CDR3 coding DNA: TGCGCCAGCAGCTTGGGGATCGGGGAGCTGTTTTTT. It specifies CASSLGIGELFF. The V and J genes are TRBV5-1 and TRBJ2-2; D is uncertain. There are 12 residues in the CDR3. Deletions cut 0 bases from V and 7 bases from J, with 4 bases between. CDR1 is SGHRS, CDR2 YFSETQ, per germline. Drawing the rest from reference TRBV5-1 and TRBJ2-2, the complete variable domain is KAGVTQTPRYLIKTRGQQVTLSCSPISGHRSVSWYQQTPGQGLQFLFEYFSETQRNKGNFPGRFSGRQFSNSRSEMNVSTLELGDSALYLCASSLGIGELFFGEGSRLTVL.

About this clone itself: A junction end diverges from the germline sequence, so it may reflect a read error. This chain uses TRBV4-3 with TRBJ1-2; D is perhaps TRBD1 (5 bases). Germline V lookup: CDR1 LGHNA, CDR2 YSLEER. The CDR3 has 15 amino acids. The DNA of the CDR3 is TGCGCCAGCAGTCAAGCAGGGATTGCTAACTATGGCTACACCTTC. Encoded protein: CASSQAGIANYGYTF.

V is TRBV7-9 and J is TRBJ2-1; TRBD2 matches at 9 bases. Germline V CDR1 and CDR2: SEHNR, FQNEAQ (reference sequence). V lost 4 bases, J lost 4 bases, and 11 bases stayed unmatched. This CDR3 has 17 amino acids. The CDR3 nucleotides read TGTGCCAGCAGCTCACCGGATGGACTAGCGAAGTACAATGAGCAGTTCTTC. This codes for CASSSPDGLAKYNEQFF.

V is TRBV27 and J is TRBJ2-7; D not resolved. This CDR3 is built from 13 residues. The germline CDR1 and CDR2 sequences are MNHEY and SMNVEV (reference sequence). The ends were cut back, 2 bases at V and 0 bases at J, with 5 bases in the middle. The CDR3 spells CASSLETSYEQYF. The CDR3 nucleotides read TGTGCCAGCAGTTTAGAAACCTCCTACGAGCAGTACTTC.

This clone was picked up a small number of times. The rearrangement joins TRBV19 to TRBJ2-2; D gene uncertain. V shed 4 bases and J shed 3 bases, with 0 bases lying between them. This CDR3 has 11 residues. Per the germline V gene, CDR1 is LNHDA and CDR2 is SQIVND (reference sequence). This CDR3 is CASSNTGELFF. In DNA form, the CDR3 reads TGTGCCAGTAGTAACACCGGGGAGCTGTTTTTT.

This chain joins TRBV5-6 and TRBJ2-5; D remains ambiguous. CDR1 and CDR2 (germline): SGHDT, YYEEEE. Trimming left V 3 bases short and J 4 bases short, with 10 bases between. This CDR3 has 13 amino acids. The CDR3 here is CASSSVSGETQYF. CDR3 in DNA: TGTGCCAGCAGCTCGGTCTCCGGAGAGACCCAGTACTTC.

CDR3 in DNA: TGTGCCAGCAGCCCCCGAAGGGTGCTACAAGAGACCCAGTACTTC. Translated, it gives CASSPRRVLQETQYF. The gene calls are TRBV13 and TRBJ2-5, with no clear D. The V end was cut by 5 bases, the J end by 2 bases, with 15 bases between. This CDR3 contains 15 residues. The germline V gene encodes CDR1 PRHDT and CDR2 FYEKMQ (reference sequence).

This clone turned up a few times. CDR3 region: CASSLTPGAGEQYF. The CDR3 DNA follows: TGTGCCAGCAGCTTAACGCCGGGAGCGGGCGAGCAGTACTTC. The chain carries TRBV7-3 and TRBJ2-7, with D perhaps matching TRBD2 (6 bases). CDR1 is SGHTA and CDR2 is FQGTGA in the germline V gene. V was pared by 0 bases and J by 6 bases, with 12 bases between. This CDR3 is built from 14 residues.

The rearrangement uses TRBV30 and TRBJ1-1; the D gene is possibly TRBD1 (5 bases). CDR1 and CDR2 (germline): GTSNPN, SVGIG (reference sequence). The CDR3 extends over 12 amino acids. V shed 5 bases and J shed 1 base, with 8 bases lying between them. As DNA, the CDR3 is TGTGCCTGGGAGGACACGAACACTGAAGCTTTCTTT. Its protein is CAWEDTNTEAFF.

This clone was counted between two and nine times. Other DNA sequences of this sample code for an identical CDR3. The chain uses TRBV27 and TRBJ1-1, with D possibly matching TRBD1 (5 bases). The CDR3 loop spans 14 amino acids. V lost 4 bases and J 5 bases, leaving 14 bases between the germline ends. CDR1 and CDR2 (germline): MNHEY, SMNVEV (reference sequence). CDR3 sequence (DNA): TGTGCCAGCAGTTGGGGGGTTAGGGGAACTGAAGCTTTCTTT. Its protein is CASSWGVRGTEAFF.

The rearrangement joins TRBV28 to TRBJ1-5, with D possibly being TRBD1 (5 bases). The CDR3 has 14 residues. V lost 2 bases to trimming and J lost 4 bases, with 9 bases between them. CDR1 is MDHEN and CDR2 is SYDVKM in the germline V gene. CDR3 sequence reads: CASSLNPGNQPQHF. In nucleotides, the CDR3 is TGTGCCAGCAGTTTAAACCCAGGGAATCAGCCCCAGCATTTT. Complete variable domain (other parts from reference TRBV28 and TRBJ1-5): DVKVTQSSRYLVKRTGEKVFLECVQDMDHENMFWYRQDPGLGLRLIYFSYDVKMKEKGDIPEGYSVSREKKERFSLILESASTNQTSMYLCASSLNPGNQPQHFGDGTRLSIL.

This clone has only one observation. The rearrangement joins TRBV6-5 to TRBJ1-1, with no clear D. Germline loops: CDR1 MNHEY, CDR2 SVGAGI. V was clipped by 5 bases and J by 1 base, with 11 bases between them. The CDR3 contains 14 residues. The CDR3 is CASSGGEENTEAFF. The DNA of the CDR3 is TGTGCCAGCAGTGGAGGAGAGGAGAACACTGAAGCTTTCTTT.

This rearrangement joins TRBV6-6 to TRBJ2-5; 13 nucleotides match TRBD2. The DNA end is more similar to TRBJ2-7, so the J call may be wrong. CDR3 length: 13 amino acids. From germline, CDR1 is MNHNY and CDR2 SVGAGI (reference sequence). The CDR3 nucleotides are TGTGCCACGACTAGCGGGAGGACCTACGAGCAGTACTTC. As protein: CATTSGRTYEQYF.

This clone was seen a single time. This chain links TRBV2 with TRBJ1-4; no reliable D call. The CDR3 runs to 14 residues. Trimming removed 6 bases from V and 4 bases from J, with 12 bases in between. CDR1 and CDR2 (germline): SNHLY, FYNNEI. CDR3 in amino acids: CASSDPAGNEKLFF. The CDR3 DNA reads TGTGCCAGCAGCGACCCGGCCGGTAATGAAAAACTGTTTTTT.

This rearrangement joins TRBV7-8 to TRBJ1-5, with TRBD1 identical over 7 bases. The CDR3 covers 16 residues. CDR1 SGHVS and CDR2 FQNEAQ come from the germline V gene. V lost 3 bases and J lost 0; bases outside the gene matches: 5. CDR3 sequence reads: CASSLGDRVSNQPQHF. The DNA of the CDR3 is TGTGCCAGCAGCTTGGGCGACAGGGTTAGCAATCAGCCCCAGCATTTT. Drawing the rest from reference TRBV7-8 and TRBJ1-5, the complete variable domain is GAGVSQSPRYKVAKRGQDVALRCDPISGHVSLFWYQQALGQGPEFLTYFQNEAQLDKSGLPSDRFFAERPEGSVSTLKIQRTQQEDSAVYLCASSLGDRVSNQPQHFGDGTRLSIL.